The clone carrying this T cell receptor beta chain was seen ten or more times. Researchers took RNA transcripts and amplified the TCR beta CDR3 regions from them. Researchers ran a first-round RT-PCR on the TCR CDR3 using the HTBI primer set. TCRdb called the multiplex PCR reads again in MiXCR, with one record for every CDR3 protein. The data contain fewer than 450,000 distinct CDR3 sequences, approximately 18% of them singletons. The V gene end was trimmed by 7 bases and the J gene end by 6 bases; junction bases not matched to a gene: 6. The CDR3 spans 14 residues. Germline V gives CDR1 MNHEY, CDR2 SMNVEV (reference sequence). This sample is drawn from a study of T cells in Graves' hyperthyroidism and ophthalmopathy. The patients, who ranged from 18 to 65 in age, presented with newly diagnosed hyperthyroidism lasting under 2 months.

Material for sequencing was blood. This sequence originates from a woman in her twenties or thirties with Graves' hyperthyroidism that later progressed to Graves' ophthalmopathy. The rearrangement uses TRBV27 and TRBJ1-4; 9 nucleotides align to TRBD1. The CDR3 protein is CASKTGTGYEKLFF. The CDR3 nucleotides are TGTGCCAGCAAAACAGGGACAGGGTATGAAAAACTGTTTTTT.